This T cell receptor beta chain was obtained from a study of T-cell reconstitution after alpha-beta-depleted transplantation in children. The CDR3 contains 16 residues. Germline assignment: CDR1 DFQATT and CDR2 SNEGSKA (reference sequence). With 4 bases removed from V and 0 bases from J, the gap between germline ends came to 16 bases. This clonotype was seen ten or more times. As yet, its antigen is unknown. Findings and limits, study-wide: One year post-transplant, T-cell counts and diversity were largely derived from T cells produced anew.

The TCRbeta library was prepared with unique molecular identifiers. TCRdb independently ran MiXCR on the PCR reads; one entry per CDR3 protein. The sample carries 90,000 to 130,000 distinct CDR3 sequences, approximately 6.6% recorded once. The specimen was PBMCs, mostly from graft donor cells, collected 360 days after TCRalphabeta/CD19-depleted stem cell transplant. This chain uses TRBV20-1 with TRBJ2-4; D possibly matches TRBD1 or TRBD2 (5 bases each). The TCR comes from a male patient aged 2 to 9 who had a stem cell transplant for acute lymphoblastic leukemia, so the T cells may come from the graft donor. The CDR3 region is CSATAGTSLAKNIQYF. The DNA for the CDR3 is TGCAGTGCTACGGCCGGGACGTCCTTAGCCAAAAACATTCAGTACTTC.